What follows are 2 T cell receptor beta chains derived from one specimen sequenced in a study of blood T cells in healthy people across ages. A second PCR of roughly 7 to 11 cycles used a sample-barcoded 5' primer and a J-beta primer mix. TCRdb reprocessed the 5' RACE reads with MiXCR, giving one entry per CDR3 protein. The table lists hundreds of thousands of distinct CDR3 sequences, more than 25% of them singletons. This sample was shared with a second study, whose subject was T cells of mothers and their children.

The sequenced material came from blood. These receptors were obtained from a boy younger than 18 in good health.

A few counts support this clonotype. The junction and the germline gene differ at one end; a read error may be behind it. The rearrangement links TRBV2 to TRBJ2-3; 7 nucleotides line up with TRBD2. The CDR3 extends over 16 amino acids. CDR1 SNHLY and CDR2 FYNNEI come from the germline V gene. The CDR3 loop reads CASSRDYATSIDTQYF. CDR3 coding DNA: TGTGCCAGCAGCCGGGACTACGCGACTAGCATAGATACGCAGTATTTT.

This clonotype was seen a handful of times. The genes are TRBV6-2 or TRBV6-3 and TRBJ2-1; D may be TRBD1 (5 bases). Trimming stripped 4 bases from V and 1 base from J, with 8 bases between. Per germline, CDR1 MNHEY and CDR2 SVGEGT. There are 14 residues in the CDR3. The CDR3 region is CASSSQASYNEQFF. The CDR3 nucleotides read TGTGCCAGCAGTTCACAGGCGTCCTACAATGAGCAGTTCTTC.